This T cell receptor beta chain was profiled in a study of read filtering for tumor transcriptome and immune sequencing. Overall study context: After DNase treatment, RNA was made into whole-transcriptome libraries. Study-level results: Approximately 82% of IR-seq clonotypes had a single read, yet these held about 3.5% of reads. Dropping single-read clonotypes raised IR-seq and RNA-seq shared-clonotype correlation. IR-seq captured clonotypes deeper and more reliably than RNA-seq.

This clonotype was seen ten or more times. Antigen specificity is unknown. The V segment lost 8 bases and the J segment 5 bases; nucleotides outside the gene matches: 6. The CDR3 covers 13 residues. The germline V gene has CDR1 MDHEN and CDR2 SYDVKM. Molecular barcoded adaptors covering alpha/delta and beta/gamma chains were used on about 390 ng RNA. One entry per CDR3 protein results from TCRdb running MiXCR on the reads. This sample has approximately 93,000 distinct CDR3 sequences, with roughly 21% found just once. The sample consisted of a population of CD138-negative cells sorted from bone marrow. The chain recombines TRBV28 with TRBJ2-3; TRBD1 agrees at 8 bases. The clonotype was recovered from a donor aged 40 or over with multiple myeloma. CDR3 in DNA: TGTGCCAGCCGGACAGGGTCGGGAGATACGCAGTATTTT. Translation: CASRTGSGDTQYF.